These T cell receptor beta chains were read from a single sample in a study of cytomegalovirus exposure and HLA in healthy donors. Repertoires were generated with immunoSEQ multiplex PCR, while TCRdb's copy carries only in-frame clones and drops some. The sample has about 110,000 clones, approximately 70% seen once. The specimen was PBMCs. The receptors originated from a man aged 25-45 years in good health and CMV-seropositive. The CDR3 runs from the conserved cysteine through the conserved F or W. Fields, in order: J gene, V gene, CDR3 protein.

J gene: TRBJ1-6
V gene: TRBV19
CDR3 protein: CASSSLSDSPLHF

J gene: TRBJ1-4
V gene: TRBV7-6
CDR3 protein: CASSTSPELRPEKLFF

J gene: TRBJ2-1
V gene: TRBV7-2
CDR3 protein: CASSSSGGLRNEQFF

J gene: TRBJ2-3
V gene: TRBV10-1
CDR3 protein: CASSRGDWRLAGGISTDTQYF

J gene: TRBJ2-1
V gene: TRBV15
CDR3 protein: CATSRGQLTYNEQFF

J gene: TRBJ2-2
V gene: TRBV7-9
CDR3 protein: CASSLSGGIGTGELFF

J gene: TRBJ2-3
V gene: TRBV11-2
CDR3 protein: CASRSTGGPGDTQYF

J gene: TRBJ1-1
V gene: TRBV11-2
CDR3 protein: CASSPTGGVTEAFF

J gene: TRBJ1-5
V gene: TRBV2
CDR3 protein: CASSGAGWQPQHF

J gene: TRBJ1-1
V gene: TRBV5-4
CDR3 protein: CASSRISQGNTEAFF

J gene: TRBJ1-2
V gene: TRBV13
CDR3 protein: CASSSEQGFRGYGYTF

J gene: TRBJ2-1
V gene: TRBV11-2
CDR3 protein: CASSPGWMSSYNEQFF

J gene: TRBJ1-2
V gene: TRBV7-8
CDR3 protein: CASSLVAGGYTF

J gene: TRBJ2-7
V gene: TRBV19
CDR3 protein: CASLGGGYEQYF

J gene: TRBJ1-1
V gene: TRBV5-4
CDR3 protein: CASSFGGETEAFF

J gene: TRBJ1-1
V gene: TRBV5-8
CDR3 protein: CASSLELGGDRGRAFF

J gene: TRBJ2-7
V gene: TRBV18
CDR3 protein: CASSPSTGPYEQYF

J gene: TRBJ1-1
V gene: TRBV14
CDR3 protein: CASAQGVEAFF

J gene: TRBJ1-1
V gene: TRBV5-5
CDR3 protein: CASSLQGAFSTEAFF

J gene: TRBJ2-1
V gene: TRBV9
CDR3 protein: CASSEPSGDNEQFF

J gene: TRBJ2-3
V gene: TRBV6-4
CDR3 protein: CASSEPGGATQYF

J gene: TRBJ2-7
V gene: TRBV11-2
CDR3 protein: CASRLEPRLGEQYF

J gene: TRBJ2-1
V gene: TRBV7-9
CDR3 protein: CASSLSLEQFF

J gene: TRBJ1-3
V gene: TRBV13
CDR3 protein: CASSSNSGNTIYF

J gene: TRBJ1-2
V gene: TRBV5-6
CDR3 protein: CASSLTGQGAPGYTF

J gene: TRBJ1-4
V gene: TRBV4-1
CDR3 protein: CASSQGDRDEKLFF

J gene: TRBJ2-3
V gene: TRBV29-1
CDR3 protein: CSDRLATDTQYF

J gene: TRBJ2-2
V gene: TRBV5-1
CDR3 protein: CASSTGPQGAGELFF

J gene: TRBJ2-7
V gene: TRBV10-2
CDR3 protein: CASSDFLRLAGGPEGEQYF

J gene: TRBJ1-1
V gene: TRBV6-5
CDR3 protein: CASSYDQMNTEAFF